The 25 T cell receptor beta chains in this list originate from one sample, sequenced in a study of metastatic and nonmetastatic thyroid tumors. From the PCR reads, TCRdb re-called clones with MiXCR. The profile shows approximately 30,000 clones, 15% to 20% of them singletons. Until they underwent thyroid surgery, no patient had received any treatment. Sequencing was performed on blood. The receptor source for this set is a male donor with papillary thyroid cancer or a benign thyroid nodule (not recorded which). Some clones in this sample may be carry-over from other donors' samples.

This clone was seen a handful of times. DNA of the CDR3: TGTGCCAGCAGCTTAGAGACCCCGAAAGGGGGCGCATACGAGCAGTACTTC. Translated: CASSLETPKGGAYEQYF. V usage is TRBV11-2 and J usage is TRBJ2-7; 7 bases are shared with TRBD1. The junction had 12 bases not matched to a gene; V was cut back by 0 bases and J by 4 bases. The germline CDR1 and CDR2 sequences are SGHAT and FQNNGV. The CDR3 length is 17 residues.

In its sample, this clone was seen a few times. V gene TRBV27 combines with J gene TRBJ2-7, with 8 bases identical to TRBD2. This CDR3 region has 15 residues. Germline V gene lookup returns CDR1 MNHEY and CDR2 SMNVEV (reference sequence). The V gene end was trimmed by 4 bases and the J gene end by 2 bases; junction bases not matched to a gene: 7. The CDR3 here is CASSSAGVDPYEQYF. Written as DNA, the CDR3 is TGTGCCAGCAGTTCAGCGGGGGTTGACCCCTACGAGCAGTACTTC.

This clone was counted many times. This chain links TRBV2 with TRBJ2-5; no clear D gene. Trimming shortened V by 7 bases and J by 4 bases, and 7 bases separated the two germline ends. From germline, CDR1 is SNHLY and CDR2 FYNNEI. The CDR3 contains 11 residues. The CDR3, as DNA: TGTGCCAGCAAAGTGAGAGAGACCCAGTACTTC. It specifies CASKVRETQYF.

In this sample, this clone turned up many times. The V gene is TRBV20-1, the J gene TRBJ2-3, with D perhaps TRBD1 or TRBD2 (6 bases each). CDR3 length: 15 amino acids. Germline V gene data show CDR1 as DFQATT and CDR2 as SNEGSKA (reference sequence). V dropped 6 bases and J dropped 0 bases, with 16 bases sitting between them. CDR3 protein: CSAGGAGTSTDTQYF. CDR3 bases: TGCAGTGCAGGGGGTGCGGGAACTAGCACAGATACGCAGTATTTT.

With regard to this clone: A read error may produce the germline difference seen at one junction end. V usage is TRBV6-6 and J usage is TRBJ2-3; tentatively, D is TRBD2 (5 bases). The CDR3 is 17 residues long. CDR1 and CDR2 from the germline V gene are MNHNY and SVGAGI (reference sequence). In DNA, the CDR3 is TGTGCCAGCAGTTACTCGAGGTGGGAGACGTGCACTGATACGCAGTATTTT. This codes for CASSYSRWETCTDTQYF.

The table lists this clone with many counts. V gene TRBV5-4 combines with J gene TRBJ1-1; 7 bases are shared with TRBD1. Losses at the gene ends were 4 bases for V and 1 base for J; bases not matched to a gene: 7. CDR3 length: 15 amino acids. Germline V gene lookup returns CDR1 SGHNT and CDR2 YYREEE (reference sequence). CDR3 region: CASSRETGRNTEAFF. The CDR3 DNA follows: TGTGCCAGCAGCCGGGAGACAGGGCGGAACACTGAAGCTTTCTTT.

This clone has a count of ten or more. The genes are TRBV19 and TRBJ2-1; perhaps TRBD2 as D (5 bases). The CDR3 covers 14 residues. The V gene's germline CDR1 is LNHDA and CDR2 SQIVND (reference sequence). Trimming stripped 3 bases from V and 5 bases from J, with 11 bases between. DNA of the CDR3: TGTGCCAGTAGTATCCCGGACTGGCACAATGAGCAGTTCTTC. This sequence encodes CASSIPDWHNEQFF. Full variable domain (remainder filled in from reference TRBV19 and TRBJ2-1): DGGITQSPKYLFRKEGQNVTLSCEQNLNHDAMYWYRQDPGQGLRLIYYSQIVNDFQKGDIAEGYSVSREKKESFPLTVTSAQKNPTAFYLCASSIPDWHNEQFFGPGTRLTVL.

The chain uses TRBV19 and TRBJ2-7; weak D call: TRBD2 (6 bases). The CDR3 consists of 13 residues. The V gene lost 5 bases and the J gene lost 4 bases, with 12 bases spanning the gap. Germline assignment: CDR1 LNHDA and CDR2 SQIVND (reference sequence). As DNA, the CDR3 is TGTGCCAGTAGTCCTGGAGGGGCGTACGAGCAGTACTTC. Protein sequence: CASSPGGAYEQYF.

This clone has ten or more counts. The rearrangement links TRBV28 to TRBJ2-7; a possible D gene is TRBD1 (5 bases). CDR3 size: 14 residues. V gave up 4 bases and J gave up 0 bases, with 10 bases separating them. Germline CDR1 MDHEN, CDR2 SYDVKM. As DNA, the CDR3 is TGTGCCAGCAGTTCAGGGCCAGGCTCCTACGAGCAGTACTTC. This gives the protein CASSSGPGSYEQYF.

A few counts support this clone. V and J are TRBV27 and TRBJ1-6; no reliable D call. The length of the CDR3 is 16 residues. The V end was cut by 5 bases, the J end by 13 bases, with 24 bases between. Germline CDR1 is MNHEY and CDR2 is SMNVEV (reference sequence). CDR3 amino acids: CASSATTAPGIMPLHF. The CDR3, as DNA: TGTGCCAGCAGTGCCACTACAGCTCCGGGGATTATGCCCCTCCACTTT.

This rearrangement joins TRBV28 to TRBJ2-1; tentatively, D is TRBD2 (5 bases). Germline-derived CDR1 and CDR2 are MDHEN and SYDVKM. CDR3 length equals 11 residues. Deletions cut 8 bases from V and 9 bases from J, with 11 bases between. The CDR3 DNA sequence: TGTGCCAGCGGGATAGAGGGTGAGCAGTTCTTC. This encodes CASGIEGEQFF.

This clone has a count of ten or more. This rearrangement joins TRBV5-1 to TRBJ1-1; D gene uncertain. Trimming pared 0 bases from V and 1 base from J, leaving 10 bases between. The germline V gene encodes CDR1 SGHRS and CDR2 YFSETQ. CDR3 length: 15 amino acids. CDR3 bases: TGCGCCAGCAGCTTGGAAGACCCCCGGAACACTGAAGCTTTCTTT. It yields the protein CASSLEDPRNTEAFF.

This rearrangement joins TRBV3-1 to TRBJ1-1; no clear D gene. The V end lost 4 bases, the J end lost 4 bases, and 10 bases lay between the germline ends. Germline loops: CDR1 LGHDT, CDR2 YNNKEL (reference sequence). The CDR3 spans 13 residues. The CDR3 nucleotides read TGTGCCAGCAGCCGTGGCATAGGCACTGAAGCTTTCTTT. Translation: CASSRGIGTEAFF. The full variable domain, completed using reference TRBV3-1 and TRBJ1-1, is DTAVSQTPKYLVTQMGNDKSIKCEQNLGHDTMYWYKQDSKKFLKIMFSYNNKELIINETVPNRFSPKSPDKAHLNLHINSLELGDSAVYFCASSRGIGTEAFFGQGTRLTVV.

In regard to this clone: It may be a read error: a sequence one base away is much more abundant. The sample has other DNA sequences that encode this CDR3 too. The chain recombines TRBV10-2 with TRBJ2-5; D may be TRBD1 or TRBD2 (6 bases each). The germline V gene encodes CDR1 WSHSY and CDR2 SAAADI. CDR3 length: 15 residues. Trimming cost V 0 bases and J 5 bases, with 13 bases left between them. CDR3 nucleotides: TGCGCCAGCAGTGAGTCGACCCGGGGGCGGGAGACCCAGTACTTC. Translation gives CASSESTRGRETQYF.

This clone has ten or more counts. The chain links TRBV5-1 to TRBJ2-1, with D unclear. This CDR3 comprises 13 residues. V lost 4 bases to trimming and J lost 4 bases, with 9 bases between them. Germline V gene data show CDR1 as SGHRS and CDR2 as YFSETQ. CDR3: CASSIGAYNEQFF. Written as DNA, the CDR3 is TGCGCCAGCAGCATCGGAGCTTACAATGAGCAGTTCTTC.

This rearrangement joins TRBV11-1 to TRBJ1-5; possible D gene TRBD1, 6 bases. The V gene lost 4 bases and the J gene lost 1 base, with 14 bases spanning the gap. Germline V lookup: CDR1 SGHAT, CDR2 FQDESV (reference sequence). This CDR3 contains 16 residues. The CDR3 sequence: CASSSTGMASNQPQHF. The DNA of the CDR3 is TGTGCCAGCAGCTCCACAGGGATGGCGAGCAATCAGCCCCAGCATTTT.

This clone showed up many times. A much larger clone is a single base away; this may be a read error. The chain has TRBV6-6 and TRBJ1-1; D unclear. The CDR3 runs 13 residues. CDR1 is MNHNY and CDR2 is SVGAGI in the germline V gene (reference sequence). Here the CDR3 DNA reads TGTGCCAGCAGTTACTCTGCGGGCACTGGAGCTTTCTTT. This encodes CASSYSAGTGAFF.

This clone was seen ten or more times. Here the CDR3 DNA reads TGTGCCAGCAGTTTGAGTGCAGGGTTGGTCACTGAAGCTTTCTTT. Its translation: CASSLSAGLVTEAFF. The chain has TRBV12-3 or TRBV12-4 and TRBJ1-1, with D maybe TRBD1 (5 bases). The CDR3 is made up of 15 amino acids. With 3 bases removed from V and 4 bases from J, the gap between germline ends came to 15 bases.

By sample fraction, this clone is medium-sized. This rearrangement joins TRBV27 to TRBJ2-7; D may be TRBD2 (5 bases). Trimming stripped 8 bases from V and 0 bases from J, with 14 bases between. The CDR3 has 14 amino acids. In germline, CDR1 is MNHEY, CDR2 SMNVEV (reference sequence). In DNA form, the CDR3 reads TGTGCCAGCGCGGGCGGCACCAGCTCCTACGAGCAGTACTTC. It is translated as CASAGGTSSYEQYF.

This clone was seen at least ten times. A much bigger clone sits one base away, suggesting this may be a read error. The chain uses TRBV9 and TRBJ2-1; 12 bases are shared with TRBD2. This CDR3 contains 14 residues. In germline, CDR1 is SGDLS, CDR2 YYNGEE. Germline trimming cut 0 bases from V and 9 bases from J; bases unmatched to any gene: 1. DNA of the CDR3: TGTGCCAGCAGCGTAGGACTAGCGGGGGCTGAGCAGTTCTTC. Amino acid sequence: CASSVGLAGAEQFF.

The chain joins TRBV7-2 to TRBJ2-7; no clear D. CDR1 and CDR2 (germline): SGHTA, FQGNSA. The CDR3 sequence is 13 residues long. V was clipped by 4 bases and J by 4 bases, with 11 bases between them. CDR3 in amino acids: CASSSPNTYEQYF. CDR3 nucleotides: TGTGCCAGCAGCTCGCCAAATACATACGAGCAGTACTTC.

On this clone: An end of the junction does not agree with germline; a read error may underlie this. The chain has TRBV20-1 and TRBJ2-1, with 9 bases fitting TRBD2. Germline CDR1 and CDR2: DFQATT and SNEGSKA (reference sequence). The CDR3 is made up of 12 amino acids. Here the CDR3 DNA reads TGCAGTTCTAGCGGGGCCTACAATGAGCAGTTCTTC. Its translation: CSSSGAYNEQFF.

About this clone itself: A read error may explain this, as a much larger clone is one base away. V is TRBV14 and J is TRBJ2-3; TRBD2 matches at 8 bases. There are 16 residues in the CDR3. Germline V gene sequence: CDR1 SGHDN, CDR2 FVKESK. V was clipped by 4 bases and J by 4 bases; unmatched bases: 10. In DNA, the CDR3 is TGTGCCAGCAGCCCAAAGTGGTGGACTAGCCCAGATACGCAGTATTTT. This sequence encodes CASSPKWWTSPDTQYF.

The V gene is TRBV7-6, the J gene TRBJ1-1; 8 bases match TRBD1. The CDR3 totals 14 residues. Germline CDR1 SGHVS, CDR2 FNYEAQ. CDR3 amino acids: CDISTPGQGNEAFF. CDR3 sequence (DNA): TGTGACATCAGCACACCCGGACAGGGCAATGAAGCTTTCTTT.

This clone was seen many times. The chain couples TRBV10-3 to TRBJ2-1; D is possibly TRBD2 (6 bases). The V end lost 9 bases, the J end lost 0 bases, and 12 bases lay between the germline ends. The CDR3 runs to 14 residues. Germline V gene data show CDR1 as ENHRY and CDR2 as SYGVKD. For the CDR3, the DNA is TGTGCCATAGAAGCGGGCATCTCCTACAATGAGCAGTTCTTC. It specifies CAIEAGISYNEQFF.